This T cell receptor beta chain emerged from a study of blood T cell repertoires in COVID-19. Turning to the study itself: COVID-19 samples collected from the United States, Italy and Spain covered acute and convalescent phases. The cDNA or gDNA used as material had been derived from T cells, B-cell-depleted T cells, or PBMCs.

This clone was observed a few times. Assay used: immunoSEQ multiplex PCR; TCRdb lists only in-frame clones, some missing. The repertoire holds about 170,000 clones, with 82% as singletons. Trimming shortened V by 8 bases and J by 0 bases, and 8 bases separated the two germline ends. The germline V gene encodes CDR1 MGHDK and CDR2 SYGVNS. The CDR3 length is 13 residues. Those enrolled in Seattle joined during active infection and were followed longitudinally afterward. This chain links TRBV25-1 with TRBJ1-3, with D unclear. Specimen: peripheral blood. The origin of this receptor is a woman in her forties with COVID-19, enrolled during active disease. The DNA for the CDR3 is TGTGCCAGCCCTAACAGCTCTGGAAACACCATATATTTT. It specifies CASPNSSGNTIYF.